These T cell receptor beta chains were read from a single sample in a study of blood T cell repertoires in COVID-19. The table came from immunoSEQ multiplex PCR; TCRdb's copy has only in-frame clones and leaves some out. The sample shows about 220,000 clones, over 70% of them seen only once. Material for sequencing was peripheral blood. The receptors were sampled from a woman aged 70 to 79 with acute or convalescent COVID-19. CDR3s include the opening cysteine and the closing phenylalanine or tryptophan. Size tells how often a clone was seen (once, few, many) or the class of an expanded clone, and some rows leave it out.

CDR3 protein	clone size	V gene	J gene
CASSWTGGSNEKLFF	-	TRBV6-6	TRBJ1-4
CSVEKVGVYGYTF	-	TRBV29-1	TRBJ1-2
CASSPDGGGQPQHF	-	TRBV18	TRBJ1-5
CASSYGGREPYGYTF	-	TRBV6-5	TRBJ1-2
CASSPQGETQYF	-	TRBV25-1	TRBJ2-5
CASSPTGYDQPQHF	-	TRBV5-1	TRBJ1-5
CASSDSLYSNQPQHF	-	TRBV2	TRBJ1-5
CASSQDPGGNTIYF	-	TRBV3-1/TRBV3-2	TRBJ1-3
CAISLGTGPGELFF	-	TRBV10-3	TRBJ2-2
CASSAVGQGVYGYTF	-	TRBV9	TRBJ1-2
CASSLDGGAGGTRDTQYF	-	TRBV11-2	TRBJ2-3
CASSQGTSITNEQFF	-	TRBV3-1/TRBV3-2	TRBJ2-1
CASSPNGENEKLFF	-	TRBV3-1/TRBV3-2	TRBJ1-4
CASSLGEGEKLFF	-	TRBV5-5	TRBJ1-4
CASSSPRQGNYEQYF	-	TRBV5-8	TRBJ2-7
CATSSSQGAYEQYF	-	TRBV14	TRBJ2-7
CASSSQGASTGELFF	-	TRBV10-1	TRBJ2-2
CAISEPPGGLEQYF	once	TRBV10-3	TRBJ2-7
CASTGAQETQYF	few	TRBV2	TRBJ2-5
CASSLGHLNYGYTF	-	TRBV28	TRBJ1-2
CASGLAGEDTQYF	-	TRBV5-1	TRBJ2-3
CASSPPGGGSSGNTIYF	-	TRBV18	TRBJ1-3